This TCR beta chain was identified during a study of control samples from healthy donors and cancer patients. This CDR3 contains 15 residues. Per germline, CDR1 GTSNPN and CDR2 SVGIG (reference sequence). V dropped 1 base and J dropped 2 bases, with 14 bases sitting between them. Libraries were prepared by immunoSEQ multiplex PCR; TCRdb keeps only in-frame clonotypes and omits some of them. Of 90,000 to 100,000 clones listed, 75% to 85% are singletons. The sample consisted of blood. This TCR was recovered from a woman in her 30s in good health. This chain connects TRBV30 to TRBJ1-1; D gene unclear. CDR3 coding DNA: TGTGCCTGGAGTGCGACGGTTAGGGTTAACACTGAAGCTTTCTTT. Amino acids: CAWSATVRVNTEAFF. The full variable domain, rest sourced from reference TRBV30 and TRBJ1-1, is SQTIHQWPATLVQPVGSPLSLECTVEGTSNPNLYWYRQAAGRGLQLLFYSVGIGQISSEVPQNLSASRPQDRQFILSSKKLLLSDSGFYLCAWSATVRVNTEAFFGQGTRLTVV.